This T cell receptor beta chain was sequenced for a study of cytomegalovirus exposure and HLA in healthy donors. Of note for this clone: Its antigen is unidentified.

Libraries were prepared by immunoSEQ multiplex PCR; TCRdb keeps only in-frame clonotypes and omits some of them. Altogether approximately 200,000 clones are present, around 84% being singletons, with the ten largest covering around 15%. Regarding the study as a whole: 164 TCR beta chains were listed as cytomegalovirus-associated. Later, an analysis found that TCR clusters from the first cohort tended to co-occur in the 120 or so validation repertoires.

The ends were cut back, 11 bases at V and 6 bases at J, with 20 bases in the middle. CDR1 and CDR2 from the germline V gene are MNHNS and SASEGT. There are 14 residues in the CDR3. The chain is built from TRBV6-1 and TRBJ2-1; D is ambiguous. The receptor's source is a woman aged 30 to 39 in good health and CMV-seropositive. Sequenced material: PBMCs. CDR3 DNA sequence: TGTGCCTCGGCCGAGTACCACCGCGGCAATGAGCAGTTCTTC. Translating it yields CASAEYHRGNEQFF.